These T cell receptor beta chains were read from a single sample in a study of T cell responses to AZD1222 COVID-19 vaccine. Clones were sequenced by immunoSEQ multiplex PCR, and TCRdb holds only the in-frame ones, with some missing. The sample carries 35,000 to 45,000 clones, about three quarters recorded once. This sample comprised peripheral blood, obtained on day 0 of AZD1222 vaccination. Receptors originate from an adult in good health. The CDR3 runs from the conserved cysteine through the conserved F or W. A D gene is named only where the DNA matches it firmly. Part of the rows lack a size; the others show once, few, many or a class for expanded clones.

>TRBJ1-4|NA|NA|TRBV18
TGTGCCAGCTCACCCGGGGCAGGAGAAAAACTGTTTTTT
CASSPGAGEKLFF
>TRBJ1-5|NA|NA|TRBV20-1
TGCAGTGCTAGTAACAAGAACAATCAGCCCCAGCATTTT
CSASNKNNQPQHF
>TRBJ2-7|NA|NA|TRBV5-5
TGTGCCAGCAGCTTGGAAGGGGATGACGAGCAGTACTTC
CASSLEGDDEQYF
>TRBJ2-2|NA|NA|TRBV5-1
TGCGCCAGCAGCGTACAGGTGACCGGGGAGCTGTTTTTT
CASSVQVTGELFF
>TRBJ2-7|once|NA|TRBV12-3/TRBV12-4
TGTGCCAGCGGCTCGGGGAGCGGGTACGAGCAGTACTTC
CASGSGSGYEQYF
>TRBJ2-2|NA|NA|TRBV7-9
TGTGCCAGCAGCTTAGCGGGGTTAACCGGGGAGCTGTTTTTT
CASSLAGLTGELFF
>TRBJ2-3|NA|TRBD2|TRBV24-1
TGTGCCACCAGTGATTTGCTAGCGGGGGGCGGAGATACGCAGTATTTT
CATSDLLAGGGDTQYF
>TRBJ2-7|NA|NA|TRBV5-1
TGCGCCAGCAGCTTGGGGGAATTCGTCGAGCAGTACTTC
CASSLGEFVEQYF
>TRBJ1-1|few|NA|TRBV7-9
TGTGCCAGCAGCTTAGGGCAGGGCGAAGCTTTCTTT
CASSLGQGEAFF
>TRBJ1-2|few|NA|TRBV28
TGTGCCAGCAGGGGGGGGGTATCCTATGGCTACACCTTC
CASRGGVSYGYTF
>TRBJ1-1|NA|NA|TRBV19
TGTGCCAGTAGTATCGATGGGGGCTTGAACACTGAAGCTTTCTTT
CASSIDGGLNTEAFF
>TRBJ1-4|NA|NA|TRBV24-1
TGTGCCACCAGTGATTCTCGACTGGGAGGAGAAAAACTGTTTTTT
CATSDSRLGGEKLFF
>TRBJ1-1|NA|TRBD1|TRBV7-9
TGTGCCAGCAGCTTATTGCAGGGGGACACTGAAGCTTTCTTT
CASSLLQGDTEAFF
>TRBJ2-7|NA|NA|TRBV11-3
TGTGCCAGCAGCTTCGAAACCAGGGGGGGAAGCTACGAGCAGTACTTC
CASSFETRGGSYEQYF
>TRBJ2-2|NA|TRBD1|TRBV7-2
TGTGCCAGCAGCCCCCGGACAGGGAACACCGGGGAGCTGTTTTTT
CASSPRTGNTGELFF
>TRBJ2-5|NA|NA|TRBV7-3
TGTGCCAGCAGCTTGGGGTCTGAAGGGACCCAGTACTTC
CASSLGSEGTQYF
>TRBJ1-5|NA|NA|TRBV19
TGTGCCAGTAGTATCTTTAGTTATAGCAATCAGCCCCAGCATTTT
CASSIFSYSNQPQHF
>TRBJ2-7|few|NA|TRBV21-1
TGTGCCAGCAGCCTTACGGGCATTCACGAGCAGTACTTC
CASSLTGIHEQYF
>TRBJ1-2|few|NA|TRBV19
TGTGCCAGTAGTATAGATGGGTGGAGGCAGCTAGGTGGCTACACCTTC
CASSIDGWRQLGGYTF
>TRBJ2-7|NA|NA|TRBV18
TGTGCCAGCTCACCACCGGGACGGACTTACGAGCAGTACTTC
CASSPPGRTYEQYF
>TRBJ2-2|few|NA|TRBV19
TGTGCCAGTAGTAATAACAGGGGAGGTACCGGGGAGCTGTTTTTT
CASSNNRGGTGELFF
>TRBJ2-5|once|TRBD1|TRBV2
TGTGCCAGCAGTTCCATGGACAGGGTCGGGCAGACCCAGTACTTC
CASSSMDRVGQTQYF
>TRBJ1-1|once|NA|TRBV4-2
TGTGCCAGCAGCCAAGGGGACGCATTTATGAACACTGAAGCTTTCTTT
CASSQGDAFMNTEAFF
>TRBJ2-2|NA|NA|TRBV7-9
TGTGCCAGCACCACGACGAACACCGGGGAGCTGTTTTTT
CASTTTNTGELFF
>TRBJ1-5|NA|NA|TRBV19
TGTGCCAGTAGTATGGCGCAGGGAGGGCAGCCCCAGCATTTT
CASSMAQGGQPQHF
>TRBJ2-7|NA|TRBD2|TRBV3-1/TRBV3-2
TGTGCCAGCAGCCAAGACCGAGCGGGGGGGCCCCACGAGCAGTACTTC
CASSQDRAGGPHEQYF
>TRBJ1-4|NA|TRBD1|TRBV28
TGTGCCAGCAGTGAGGGACAGGGGATGGGCAATGAAAAACTGTTTTTT
CASSEGQGMGNEKLFF
>TRBJ2-1|once|TRBD1|TRBV18
TGTGCCAGCTCACCAGGACAGGGCTACAATGAGCAGTTCTTC
CASSPGQGYNEQFF
>TRBJ1-6|NA|NA|TRBV14
TGTGCCAGCAGCCGGGGGTTCTATAATTCACCCCTCCACTTT
CASSRGFYNSPLHF